This section outlines one T cell receptor beta chain sequence together with its context. The antigen remains undetermined. The sample comes from a study of siplizumab effects on memory and regulatory T cells. Some clones are missing from TCRdb's copy, which holds only in-frame ones; the method was immunoSEQ multiplex PCR. The repertoire consists of 110,000 or so clones, with around 93% occurring once and the leading ten covering roughly 0.16%. The study's findings and limits: The suppressive capacity of proliferating Tregs from siplizumab cultures remained unconfirmed. Only a minority of proliferating CD4+ or CD8+ clones had an assignable naive or memory phenotype, with roughly 80-95% lacking one. Naive T cells, seemingly more diverse than memory cells, seemed major alloresponse contributors. Just a small share of alloreactive clones was traced back to unstimulated subsets.

Germline V gene lookup returns CDR1 SGHAT and CDR2 FQDESV (reference sequence). Losses at the gene ends were 7 bases for V and 8 bases for J; bases not matched to a gene: 6. CDR3 size: 13 residues. The TCR was taken from a human donor in good health. V usage is TRBV11-1 and J usage is TRBJ1-2; 11 nucleotides line up with TRBD1. Input material: non-Treg CD4+ T cells sorted from blood. For the CDR3, the DNA is TGTGCCAGCACAGGACAGGGGGCATGGGGCTACACCTTC. This gives the protein CASTGQGAWGYTF.